This note documents a single T cell receptor beta chain sequence. Clones were read by immunoSEQ multiplex PCR, and TCRdb kept only the in-frame ones, dropping some. The sample has some 380,000 clones, more than 65% seen once; the top ten hold 0.85% to 1.3%. These data come from a study of blood T cell repertoires in COVID-19. Study details: Spain, Italy and the United States supplied samples that represented acute and convalescent COVID-19. From T cells, B-cell-depleted T cells, or PBMCs came the material, which was cDNA or gDNA.

Per the germline V gene, CDR1 is LGHDT and CDR2 is YNNKEL (reference sequence). The CDR3 consists of 15 residues. V lost 1 base and J 1 base, leaving 8 bases between the germline ends. The J gene is TRBJ1-5, the V gene TRBV3-1 (or the pseudogene TRBV3-2); D remains ambiguous. The receptor was derived from a human donor with acute or convalescent COVID-19. The donor label of this sample is uncertain. The source material was peripheral blood. CDR3 DNA sequence: TGTGCCAGCAGCCAAGCCGCGGGAAGCAATCAGCCCCAGCATTTT. Its protein product is CASSQAAGSNQPQHF.